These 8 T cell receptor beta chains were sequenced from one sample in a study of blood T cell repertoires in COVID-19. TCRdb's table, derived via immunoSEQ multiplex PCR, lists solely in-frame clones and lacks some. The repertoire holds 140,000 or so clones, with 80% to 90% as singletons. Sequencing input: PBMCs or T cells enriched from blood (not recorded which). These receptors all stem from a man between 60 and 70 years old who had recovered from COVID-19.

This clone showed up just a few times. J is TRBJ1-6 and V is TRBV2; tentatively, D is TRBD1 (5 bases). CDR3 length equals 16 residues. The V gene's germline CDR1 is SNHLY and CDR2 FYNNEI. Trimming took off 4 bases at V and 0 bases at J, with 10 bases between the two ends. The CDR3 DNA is TGTGCCAGCAGTGTTACAGACAGCTCCTATAATTCACCCCTCCACTTT. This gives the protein CASSVTDSSYNSPLHF. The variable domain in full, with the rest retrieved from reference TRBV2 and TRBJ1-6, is EPEVTQTPSHQVTQMGQEVILRCVPISNHLYFYWYRQILGQKVEFLVSFYNNEISEKSEIFDDQFSVERPDGSNFTLKIRSTKLEDSAMYFCASSVTDSSYNSPLHFGNGTRLTVT.

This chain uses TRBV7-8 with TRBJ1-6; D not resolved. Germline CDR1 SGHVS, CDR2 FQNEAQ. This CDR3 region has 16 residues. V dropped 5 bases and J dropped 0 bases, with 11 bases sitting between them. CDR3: CASSPKLLSYNSPLHF. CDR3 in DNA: TGTGCCAGCAGCCCGAAACTACTCTCCTATAATTCACCCCTCCACTTT.

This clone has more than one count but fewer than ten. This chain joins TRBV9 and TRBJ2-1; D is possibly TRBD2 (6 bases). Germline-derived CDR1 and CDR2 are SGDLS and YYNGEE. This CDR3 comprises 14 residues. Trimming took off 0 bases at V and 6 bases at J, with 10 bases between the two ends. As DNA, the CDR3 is TGTGCCAGCAGCGTAGGAGGTAGCGGCAATGAGCAGTTCTTC. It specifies CASSVGGSGNEQFF.

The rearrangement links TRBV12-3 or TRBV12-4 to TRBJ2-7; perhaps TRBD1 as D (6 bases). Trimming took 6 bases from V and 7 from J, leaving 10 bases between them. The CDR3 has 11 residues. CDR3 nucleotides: TGTGCCAGCAGGCAAGACAGGGAGCAGTACTTC. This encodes CASRQDREQYF.

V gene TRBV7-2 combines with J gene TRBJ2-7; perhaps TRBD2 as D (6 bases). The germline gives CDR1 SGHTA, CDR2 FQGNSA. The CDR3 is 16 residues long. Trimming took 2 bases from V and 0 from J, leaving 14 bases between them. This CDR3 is CASSLRPRRGSYEQYF. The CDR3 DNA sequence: TGTGCCAGCAGCTTAAGACCAAGGAGGGGCTCCTACGAGCAGTACTTC.

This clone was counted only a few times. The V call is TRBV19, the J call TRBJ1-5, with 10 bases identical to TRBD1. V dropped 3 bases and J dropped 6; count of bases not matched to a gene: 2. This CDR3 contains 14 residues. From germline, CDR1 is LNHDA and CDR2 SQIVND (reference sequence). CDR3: CASSIRDRGQPQHF. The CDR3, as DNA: TGTGCCAGTAGTATCCGGGACAGGGGTCAGCCCCAGCATTTT.

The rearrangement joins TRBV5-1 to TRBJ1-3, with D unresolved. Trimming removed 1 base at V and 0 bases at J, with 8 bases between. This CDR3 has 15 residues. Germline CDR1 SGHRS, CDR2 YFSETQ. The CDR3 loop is CASSLTATSGNTIYF. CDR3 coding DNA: TGCGCCAGCAGCTTGACAGCCACCTCTGGAAACACCATATATTTT. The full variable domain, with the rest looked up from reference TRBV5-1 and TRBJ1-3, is KAGVTQTPRYLIKTRGQQVTLSCSPISGHRSVSWYQQTPGQGLQFLFEYFSETQRNKGNFPGRFSGRQFSNSRSEMNVSTLELGDSALYLCASSLTATSGNTIYFGEGSWLTVV.

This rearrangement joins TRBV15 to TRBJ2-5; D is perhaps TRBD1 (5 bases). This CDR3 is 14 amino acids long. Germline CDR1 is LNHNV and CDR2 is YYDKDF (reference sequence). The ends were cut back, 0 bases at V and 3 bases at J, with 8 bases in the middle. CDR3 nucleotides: TGTGCCACCAGCAGAGATCAGGGCGAAGAGACCCAGTACTTC. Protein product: CATSRDQGEETQYF.